The 24 T cell receptor beta chains below were found in one sample sequenced in a study of cytomegalovirus exposure and HLA in healthy donors. The PCR made use of 60 Vbeta and 13 Jbeta primers. TCRdb keeps only in-frame clones here, not all; method: immunoSEQ multiplex PCR. The data show 90,000 to 140,000 clones, with more than 60% seen just once and about 8.3% held by the top ten. The sequencing input was PBMCs. Receptor source: a woman in her thirties or forties in good health and CMV-seropositive.

The rearrangement links TRBV18 to TRBJ1-2; TRBD1 matches at 8 bases. The CDR3 has 15 amino acids. The ends lost 2 bases at V and 7 bases at J; junction bases unmatched: 9. CDR1 is KGHSH, CDR2 LQKENI, per germline. CDR3 sequence (DNA): TGTGCCAGCTCACCATTAGGACAGGGAAGCGTTGGCTACACCTTC. It yields the protein CASSPLGQGSVGYTF.

This clone was detected only a few times. The chain has TRBV5-1 and TRBJ2-3; D may be TRBD2 (7 bases). Germline loops: CDR1 SGHRS, CDR2 YFSETQ. This CDR3 is 17 amino acids long. Trimming shortened V by 4 bases and J by 4 bases, and 22 bases separated the two germline ends. This chain's CDR3 is CASSPVPAGHVADTQYF. The CDR3 DNA reads as TGCGCCAGCAGCCCTGTCCCAGCGGGACATGTGGCAGATACGCAGTATTTT.

This clone was recorded a few times. The chain combines TRBV6-6 with TRBJ1-2; D is unresolved. Germline V lookup: CDR1 MNHNY, CDR2 SVGAGI (reference sequence). V lost 0 bases to trimming and J lost 5 bases, with 10 bases between them. The CDR3 is made up of 14 amino acids. CDR3 sequence reads: CASSYSGEDYGYTF. CDR3 nucleotide sequence: TGTGCCAGCAGTTACTCTGGAGAGGATTATGGCTACACCTTC.

The chain carries TRBV7-8 and TRBJ1-1; TRBD1 matches 7 bases. The V segment lost 6 bases and the J segment 6 bases; nucleotides outside the gene matches: 4. Germline CDR1 and CDR2: SGHVS and FQNEAQ. The CDR3 spans 12 residues. The CDR3 bases are TGTGCCAGCAGACACAGGGGTTCTGAAGCTTTCTTT. Translating it yields CASRHRGSEAFF.

Turning to this clone: This CDR3 is also generated by other DNA sequences in the sample. J is TRBJ1-1 and V is TRBV5-4; D is perhaps TRBD1 (5 bases). Germline CDR1 is SGHNT and CDR2 is YYREEE (reference sequence). The CDR3 extends over 14 amino acids. With 3 bases removed from V and 1 base from J, the gap between germline ends came to 10 bases. The CDR3 DNA sequence: TGTGCCAGCAGCTCCCTGACAGAGAACACTGAAGCTTTCTTT. Encoded protein: CASSSLTENTEAFF. The full variable domain, with the rest looked up from reference TRBV5-4 and TRBJ1-1, is ETGVTQSPTHLIKTRGQQVTLRCSSQSGHNTVSWYQQALGQGPQFIFQYYREEENGRGNFPPRFSGLQFPNYSSELNVNALELDDSALYLCASSSLTENTEAFFGQGTRLTVV.

The chain employs TRBV4-1 and TRBJ2-2; D call uncertain. The CDR3 is 14 amino acids. Trimming pared 1 base from V and 5 bases from J, leaving 8 bases between. From germline, CDR1 is MGHRA and CDR2 YSYEKL. The CDR3 DNA is TGCGCCAGCAGCCAAGTTTCACAAACCGGGGAGCTGTTTTTT. This translates into CASSQVSQTGELFF.

V usage is TRBV7-2 and J usage is TRBJ1-5; no clear D gene. This CDR3 region has 14 residues. The V and J ends lost 1 base and 5 bases respectively, with 9 bases between them. Germline loops: CDR1 SGHTA, CDR2 FQGNSA. CDR3 amino acids: CASSLVGGDQPQHF. The CDR3 DNA reads TGTGCCAGCAGCTTAGTAGGCGGGGATCAGCCCCAGCATTTT.

The chain has TRBV5-6 and TRBJ1-1; 8 bases align to TRBD1. V shed 3 bases and J 0 bases; nucleotides not matched to a gene: 7. In germline, CDR1 is SGHDT, CDR2 YYEEEE. CDR3 length equals 16 residues. The CDR3 loop reads CASSSDRAYMNTEAFF. CDR3 nucleotide sequence: TGTGCCAGCAGCTCGGACAGGGCATACATGAACACTGAAGCTTTCTTT.

V is TRBV4-2 and J is TRBJ2-7; D gene uncertain. The germline V gene encodes CDR1 LGHNA and CDR2 YNFKEQ. The ends were cut back, 0 bases at V and 3 bases at J, with 15 bases in the middle. The CDR3 loop spans 16 amino acids. The CDR3 sequence: CASSQDEPAKHYEQYF. In DNA form, the CDR3 reads TGTGCCAGCAGCCAAGATGAGCCAGCGAAGCACTACGAGCAGTACTTC.

Comments on this clone: The junction shows a germline mismatch at one end, possibly a read error. The V and J genes are TRBV7-3 and TRBJ2-7; 7 nucleotides align to TRBD1. The CDR3 covers 13 residues. Germline CDR1 reads SGHTA; CDR2 reads FQGTGA. The CDR3 reads CASSVTGAGEQYF. The CDR3 DNA reads as TGTGCCAGCAGCGTAACAGGGGCTGGAGAGCAGTACTTC.

This clone occurred a few times. The chain carries TRBV7-2 and TRBJ2-1, with D maybe TRBD2 (7 bases). With 3 bases removed from V and 8 bases from J, the gap between germline ends came to 11 bases. Germline V gene data show CDR1 as SGHTA and CDR2 as FQGNSA. This CDR3 contains 13 residues. The CDR3 DNA follows: TGTACCAGCAGCTTTTGGGGGGGCCATGAGCAGTTCTTC. This sequence encodes CTSSFWGGHEQFF.

The chain combines TRBV6-5 with TRBJ2-7; TRBD2 is a possible D gene (5 bases). Germline V gene data show CDR1 as MNHEY and CDR2 as SVGAGI. V gave up 2 bases and J gave up 2 bases, with 13 bases separating them. This CDR3 has 15 amino acids. CDR3 region: CASSYLGAGAYEQYF. The CDR3 DNA sequence: TGTGCCAGCAGTTACCTGGGCGCGGGTGCCTACGAGCAGTACTTC.

The V and J genes are TRBV10-2 and TRBJ2-1; 11 bases map to TRBD2. V dropped 3 bases and J dropped 7; count of bases not matched to a gene: 5. CDR3 length: 15 amino acids. Germline CDR1 WSHSY, CDR2 SAAADI. The CDR3 sequence is CASSDLAGGINEQFF. The CDR3 DNA is TGCGCCAGCAGTGACCTAGCGGGAGGAATAAATGAGCAGTTCTTC.

The chain employs TRBV4-3 and TRBJ1-2; D might be TRBD1 (6 bases). Germline V lookup: CDR1 LGHNA, CDR2 YSLEER. The CDR3 has 15 residues. V was clipped by 1 base and J by 3 bases, with 12 bases between them. In nucleotides, the CDR3 is TGCGCCAGCAGCCAAGTGGGGGGGCCAGACTATGGCTACACCTTC. Translated, it gives CASSQVGGPDYGYTF.

CDR3: CASSSGGSYNEQFF. The CDR3 nucleotides read TGTGCCAGCAGCAGCGGGGGCTCCTACAATGAGCAGTTCTTC. The rearrangement links TRBV5-5 to TRBJ2-1, with 8 bases identical to TRBD2. The CDR3 has 14 amino acids. Trimming at V came to 4 bases and at J to 0 bases, leaving 0 bases not matched to a gene. The germline gives CDR1 SGHKS, CDR2 YYEKEE (reference sequence). Supplemented by reference TRBV5-5 and TRBJ2-1, the full variable domain reads DAGVTQSPTHLIKTRGQQVTLRCSPISGHKSVSWYQQVLGQGPQFIFQYYEKEERGRGNFPDRFSARQFPNYSSELNVNALLLGDSALYLCASSSGGSYNEQFFGPGTRLTVL.

CDR3 protein: CASSGLGGQTYNQPQHF. The DNA for the CDR3 is TGTGCCAGCAGTGGTCTCGGCGGACAGACCTACAATCAGCCCCAGCATTTT. The chain is built from TRBV2 and TRBJ1-5; D is possibly TRBD1 (6 bases). In germline, CDR1 is SNHLY, CDR2 FYNNEI. The ends were cut back, 4 bases at V and 3 bases at J, with 19 bases in the middle. CDR3 length equals 17 residues.

The V call is TRBV28, the J call TRBJ1-1; tentative D call: TRBD1 (5 bases). Between the trimmed V and J ends, which lost 7 bases and 2 bases, there was a span of 14 bases. Germline-derived CDR1 and CDR2 are MDHEN and SYDVKM. This CDR3 has 14 residues. In nucleotides, the CDR3 is TGTGCCAGCATCTTGTACGGGGGAAACACTGAAGCTTTCTTT. Translation: CASILYGGNTEAFF.

The chain has TRBV5-6 and TRBJ1-5; 7 nucleotides match TRBD1. Germline loops: CDR1 SGHDT, CDR2 YYEEEE. CDR3 length: 15 amino acids. The junction had 7 bases not matched to a gene; V was cut back by 4 bases and J by 3 bases. The CDR3 region has the DNA TGTGCCAGCAGCGTAACAGGGGTTGTCAATCAGCCCCAGCATTTT. It codes for CASSVTGVVNQPQHF.

A note on this clone: A read error may produce the germline difference seen at one junction end. This chain connects TRBV7-9 to TRBJ2-3; D is perhaps TRBD2 (5 bases). This CDR3 contains 15 residues. Germline CDR1 SEHNR, CDR2 FQNEAQ (reference sequence). The CDR3 DNA reads as TGTTCCAGCAGCTTAAGGCGGCTAGCCACAGATACGCAGTATTTT. Encoded protein: CSSSLRRLATDTQYF.

The chain recombines TRBV5-6 with TRBJ2-1, with TRBD2 identical over 10 bases. V trimming: 4 bases; J trimming: 3 bases; junction bases outside the gene matches: 4. Germline CDR1 reads SGHDT; CDR2 reads YYEEEE. The CDR3 is 15 residues long. CDR3 DNA sequence: TGTGCCAGCAGCCAGCGGGGGGGGGTCTACAATGAGCAGTTCTTC. It translates to CASSQRGGVYNEQFF.

This sequence joins TRBV10-3 and TRBJ2-3; 9 nucleotides match TRBD2. This CDR3 has 16 residues. Germline loops: CDR1 ENHRY, CDR2 SYGVKD. V was clipped by 2 bases and J by 2 bases; unmatched bases: 5. The CDR3 DNA follows: TGTGCCATCAGTGAGAGAAGCGGGGGGTCCACAGATACGCAGTATTTT. It encodes CAISERSGGSTDTQYF.

The J gene is TRBJ2-2, the V gene TRBV6-5; tentatively, D is TRBD2 (6 bases). V lost 3 bases to trimming and J lost 3 bases, with 11 bases between them. Per germline, CDR1 MNHEY and CDR2 SVGAGI. CDR3 length: 15 amino acids. CDR3 sequence: CASSYLGGYTGELFF. The DNA for the CDR3 is TGTGCCAGCAGTTATCTTGGGGGGTACACCGGGGAGCTGTTTTTT.

This sequence joins TRBV28 and TRBJ1-1; D gene unclear. CDR3 length: 12 residues. The V end was cut by 5 bases, the J end by 9 bases, with 13 bases between. CDR1 and CDR2 (germline): MDHEN, SYDVKM. The CDR3 region has the DNA TGTGCCAGCAGTCCCTACAGTGATAAAGCTTTCTTT. Translated: CASSPYSDKAFF.

CDR3 DNA sequence: TGTGCCAGCAGCTTAAACGCAGGTACCTATGGCTACACCTTC. Its protein is CASSLNAGTYGYTF. The V and J genes are TRBV7-2 and TRBJ1-2, with no clear D. The CDR3 is made up of 14 amino acids. Trimming stripped 2 bases from V and 4 bases from J, with 11 bases between. From germline, CDR1 is SGHTA and CDR2 FQGNSA.